This T cell receptor (beta chain) was sequenced in a study of neoadjuvant anti-PD-1 for oral cavity cancer. Germline-derived CDR1 and CDR2 are MNHNS and SASEGT. CDR3 length: 14 amino acids. Deletions cut 4 bases from V and 2 bases from J, with 11 bases between. Six replicates per PBMC sample, mostly from roughly 470 ng of genomic DNA. Profiling relied on immunoSEQ multiplex PCR, and the TCRdb table lists in-frame clones only, not all of them. The sample includes 30,000 to 35,000 clones, around nine tenths seen only once; the top ten take 3.5% to 4.5%. This specimen consisted of PBMCs, obtained before nivolumab (anti-PD-1) treatment. J is TRBJ1-2 and V is TRBV6-1; no reliable D call. This receptor was obtained from a person between 35 and 79 years old with oral cavity squamous cell carcinoma. The CDR3 loop is CASSGSGRNYGYTF. Written as DNA, the CDR3 is TGTGCCAGCAGTGGATCCGGGAGGAACTATGGCTACACCTTC.